This is a list of T cell receptor beta chains from one sample in a study of T cell repertoires in cytomegalovirus infection. For these TCRs, the target antigens are not known. TCRdb analysed the reads with MiXCR anew, one entry per CDR3 protein. The sample includes fewer than 1,000,000 distinct CDR3 sequences, under 40% of them seen just once. The sequenced sample was cultured CD8+ T cells from PBMCs, obtained from culture after CMV antigen stimulation. These receptors all stem from a human donor in good health (CMV status not recorded). Some clones in this sample may be carry-over from other donors' samples. Each CDR3 is given with its conserved first and last residue. D genes are given only for firm matches. Only some rows state a clone size, as once, few, many or a class for expanded clones.

>TRBJ2-5|.|TRBV7-5|few
.
CISVSEGDRDSQEETQYF
>TRBJ1-6|.|TRBV6-2/TRBV6-3|.
TGTGCCAGCAGTACCAGGGCGTCTTCCTATAATTCACCCCTCCACTTT
CASSTRASSYNSPLHF
>TRBJ2-3|TRBD2|TRBV6-5|.
TGTGCCAGCAGTTACTCGAGCCGGGCCGGGGGGACCACAGATACGCAGTATTTT
CASSYSSRAGGTTDTQYF
>TRBJ2-2|.|TRBV6-8|few
TGTGCCAGCAGTTCTACATTAGATTTACTATACACCGGGGAGCTGTTTTTT
CASSSTLDLLYTGELFF
>TRBJ2-3|TRBD2|TRBV10-3|.
TGTGCCATCTGTGAGAGCGGGGGGGCCACAGATACGCAGTATTTT
CAICESGGATDTQYF
>TRBJ1-2|.|TRBV19|few
TGTGCCAGTAGTATAGACCGAAGAAGTAACTATGGCTACACCTTC
CASSIDRRSNYGYTF
>TRBJ2-2|TRBD1|TRBV12-3/TRBV12-4|.
TGTGCCAGCATTACTGGGACAGTAAACACCGGGGAGCTGTTTTTT
CASITGTVNTGELFF
>TRBJ2-3|.|TRBV4-1|.
TGCGCCAGCAGCCTTTCTCCTGATACGGGGGCTAGCACAGATACGCAGTATTTT
CASSLSPDTGASTDTQYF
>TRBJ2-7|TRBD2|TRBV4-2|.
TGTGCCAGCAGCCAAGTTACTAGCGGGGGGGTTTTGGCCTACGAGCAGTACTTC
CASSQVTSGGVLAYEQYF
>TRBJ1-6|.|TRBV6-8|few
TGTGCCAGCAGCCCGGGACTCTTGAGCTCCTATAATTCACCCCTCCACTTT
CASSPGLLSSYNSPLHF
>TRBJ2-5|.|TRBV12-3/TRBV12-4|many
TGTGCCAGCAGTTTACTTTACGGGACCGAAGAGACCCAGTACTTC
CASSLLYGTEETQYF
>TRBJ1-1|TRBD1|TRBV7-9|.
TGTGCCAGCACAACGGACAGGGGCGTTATCACTGAAGCTTTCTTT
CASTTDRGVITEAFF
>TRBJ1-4|TRBD1|TRBV27|.
TGTGCCAGCAGTTTCTCGGGACAGGGGTATGAAAAACTGTTTTTT
CASSFSGQGYEKLFF
>TRBJ1-4|.|TRBV11-2|.
TGTGCCAGCAGCTTTAACCAGGGCGTTGGGGAAAAACTGTTTTTT
CASSFNQGVGEKLFF
>TRBJ1-1|TRBD1|TRBV9|few
TGTGCCAGCAGCGGCTCCGGGACAGGGGGGAGCACTGAAGCTTTCTTT
CASSGSGTGGSTEAFF
>TRBJ2-1|TRBD2|TRBV27|.
TGTGCCAGCAGTTTGCGGGGGGCGCTTTATGAGCAGTTCTTC
CASSLRGALYEQFF
>TRBJ2-3|TRBD2|TRBV4-1|many
TGCGCCAGCAGCCCCCCCTTACTAGCGGGGGACACAGATACGCAGTATTTT
CASSPPLLAGDTDTQYF
>TRBJ1-2|.|TRBV19|once
TGTGCCAGTAGTATCGACAACTATGGCTACACCTTC
CASSIDNYGYTF
>TRBJ1-5|.|TRBV19|.
TGTGCCAGTAGTATAATAGGGAGCAATCAGCCCCAGCATTTT
CASSIIGSNQPQHF
>TRBJ1-2|TRBD1|TRBV20-1|.
TGCAGTGCTGCTGGACAGGGCAACTATGGCTACACCTTC
CSAAGQGNYGYTF
>TRBJ1-3|.|TRBV4-1|.
TGTGCCAGCAGCCAAGATCGTCACAGCTCTGGAAACACCATATATTTT
CASSQDRHSSGNTIYF
>TRBJ2-2|TRBD1|TRBV5-5|.
TGTGCCAGCAGCTTGGCCGTCCTAGGGGGCACCGGGGAGCTGGTTTTT
CASSLAVLGGTGELVF
>TRBJ2-1|TRBD2|TRBV7-2|few
TGTGCCAGCAGCGAAGAGCGGGGGGGCCTTGAGCAGTTCTTC
CASSEERGGLEQFF
>TRBJ1-5|.|TRBV19|.
TGTGCCAGTAGTGACGTACCAATTCAGCCCCAGCATTTC
CASSDVPIQPQHF
>TRBJ2-1|TRBD2|TRBV29-1|few
TGCAGCGTGGTAGCGGGGGGATACGACAATGAGCAGTTCTTC
CSVVAGGYDNEQFF
>TRBJ2-3|.|TRBV3-1|few
TGTGCCAGCAGCCGAGACTGGAGCACAGATACGCAGTATTTT
CASSRDWSTDTQYF
>TRBJ2-2|.|TRBV6-2/TRBV6-3|.
TGTGCCAGCAGCTTAGGGGTGTCGAGCACCGGGGAGCTGTTTTTT
CASSLGVSSTGELFF
>TRBJ2-7|.|TRBV29-1|.
TGCAGCGTTGAAGCGGGGGATTATACTTACGAGCAGTACTTC
CSVEAGDYTYEQYF
>TRBJ2-1|.|TRBV29-1|.
TGCAGCGTTGAACAGAATGAGCAGTTCTTC
CSVEQNEQFF
>TRBJ1-2|.|TRBV12-3/TRBV12-4|many
TGTGCCAGCAGTTTCGGCAACTTATATGGCTACACCTTC
CASSFGNLYGYTF
>TRBJ1-2|.|TRBV19|.
TGTGCCAGTAGTCCCCGCGGGGACTTTAACTATGGCTACACCTTC
CASSPRGDFNYGYTF
>TRBJ2-2|.|TRBV2|.
TGTGCCAGCAGTGAGACCGGATCCTTTGCGAACACCGGGGAGCTGTTTTTT
CASSETGSFANTGELFF
>TRBJ1-1|.|TRBV11-3|many
TGTGCCAGCAGCTTAGGGACGGCCACTGAAGCTTTCTTT
CASSLGTATEAFF
>TRBJ2-3|.|TRBV20-1|once
TGCAGTGCTAGAGGCGGCGGGGTCCCCTTCACAGATACGCAGTATTTT
CSARGGGVPFTDTQYF
>TRBJ1-1|TRBD1|TRBV6-5|.
TGTGCCAGCAGTTACCTGGGACAGGGGGTCTCGAACACTGAAGCTTTCTTT
CASSYLGQGVSNTEAFF
>TRBJ1-1|.|TRBV6-1|.
TGTGCCAGCAGTGAATGGAGTGGGGGACTTGAAGCTTTCTTT
CASSEWSGGLEAFF
>TRBJ2-3|.|TRBV7-2|few
TGTGCCAGCGGGTATACAGGGCGGAAGACAGATACGCAGTATTTT
CASGYTGRKTDTQYF
>TRBJ1-2|.|TRBV6-1|.
TGTGCCAGCACCAGAAACAGGCCCCCCGAGGGCTACACCTTC
CASTRNRPPEGYTF
>TRBJ1-2|.|TRBV25-1|.
TGTGCCAGCAGTGAATCGGCCAGAGCTAACTATGGCTACACCTTC
CASSESARANYGYTF
>TRBJ2-5|.|TRBV6-2/TRBV6-3|few
TGTGCCAGCAGTTTGGTCGGGGAGATACAAGAGACCCAGTACTTC
CASSLVGEIQETQYF
>TRBJ2-3|TRBD2|TRBV7-8|many
TGTGCCAGCAGCTCAACCGGGACTAGAAAGTATTTT
CASSSTGTRKYF
>TRBJ2-7|TRBD1|TRBV2|few
TGTGCCAGCATCTGGACAGGGGAGGGGACCTACGAGCAGTACTTC
CASIWTGEGTYEQYF
>TRBJ1-2|TRBD1|TRBV7-9|few
TGTGCCAGCAGCCCTACGGGACAGGTCCGTGGATACACCTTC
CASSPTGQVRGYTF
>TRBJ2-2|.|TRBV27|.
TGTGCCAGCAGTCCAAGGAGGAACTGGAACACCGGGGAGCTGTTTTTT
CASSPRRNWNTGELFF
>TRBJ2-7|TRBD1|TRBV29-1|.
TGCAGCGTCGGTGACAGGGGGACCGGCTACGAGCAGTACTTC
CSVGDRGTGYEQYF
>TRBJ1-1|TRBD1|TRBV7-2|.
TGTGCCAGCAGCCCGATAGGGACAGGGCGAACTGAAGCTTTCTTT
CASSPIGTGRTEAFF
>TRBJ2-3|.|TRBV6-6|.
TGTGCCAGCATTTATCTAGATACGCAGTATTTT
CASIYLDTQYF
>TRBJ2-2|TRBD1|TRBV5-6|few
TGTGCCAGCAGCTCCACAGGGGCGCAACAAAGCACCGGGGAGCTGTTTTTT
CASSSTGAQQSTGELFF
>TRBJ2-3|TRBD2|TRBV27|.
TGTGCCAGCAGTATATGGCGGGGGGAAGATACGCAGTATTTT
CASSIWRGEDTQYF
>TRBJ1-2|.|TRBV12-5|few
TGTGCTAGTGGTTTCCTTTCTACAACACCGAGCGCCGATGGCTACACCTTC
CASGFLSTTPSADGYTF
>TRBJ2-5|TRBD2|TRBV7-9|few
TGTGCCAGCAGCTCGGGACTAGCGGGGATCCACCAAGAGACCCAGTACTTC
CASSSGLAGIHQETQYF